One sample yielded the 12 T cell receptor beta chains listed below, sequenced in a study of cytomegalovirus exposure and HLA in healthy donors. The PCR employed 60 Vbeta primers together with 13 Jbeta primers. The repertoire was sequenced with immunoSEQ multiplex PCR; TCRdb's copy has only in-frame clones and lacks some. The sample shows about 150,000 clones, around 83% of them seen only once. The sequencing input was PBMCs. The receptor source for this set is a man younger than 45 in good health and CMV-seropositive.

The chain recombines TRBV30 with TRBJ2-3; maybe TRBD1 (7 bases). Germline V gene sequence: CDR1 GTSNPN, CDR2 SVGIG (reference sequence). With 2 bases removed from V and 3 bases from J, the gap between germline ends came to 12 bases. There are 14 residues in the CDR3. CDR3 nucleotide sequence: TGTGCCTGGAGTAATCAGGGGGGAACAGATACGCAGTATTTT. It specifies CAWSNQGGTDTQYF.

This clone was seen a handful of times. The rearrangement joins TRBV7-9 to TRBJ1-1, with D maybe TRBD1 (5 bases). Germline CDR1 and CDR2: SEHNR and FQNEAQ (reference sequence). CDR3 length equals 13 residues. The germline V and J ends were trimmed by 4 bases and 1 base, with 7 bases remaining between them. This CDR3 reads CASSSTGNTEAFF. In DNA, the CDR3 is TGTGCCAGCAGCTCTACAGGGAACACTGAAGCTTTCTTT.

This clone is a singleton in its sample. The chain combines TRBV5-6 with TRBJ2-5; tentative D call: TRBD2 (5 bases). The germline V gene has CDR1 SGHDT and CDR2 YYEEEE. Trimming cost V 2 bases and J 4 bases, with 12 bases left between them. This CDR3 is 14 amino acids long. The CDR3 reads CASSFMSGGETQYF. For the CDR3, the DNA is TGTGCCAGCAGCTTCATGAGCGGAGGAGAGACCCAGTACTTC.

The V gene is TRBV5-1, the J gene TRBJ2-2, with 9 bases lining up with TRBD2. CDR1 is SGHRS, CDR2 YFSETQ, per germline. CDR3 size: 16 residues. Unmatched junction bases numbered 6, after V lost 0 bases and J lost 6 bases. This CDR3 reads CASSLVGGRVAGELFF. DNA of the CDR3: TGCGCCAGCAGCTTGGTAGGCGGGAGGGTCGCCGGGGAGCTGTTTTTT.

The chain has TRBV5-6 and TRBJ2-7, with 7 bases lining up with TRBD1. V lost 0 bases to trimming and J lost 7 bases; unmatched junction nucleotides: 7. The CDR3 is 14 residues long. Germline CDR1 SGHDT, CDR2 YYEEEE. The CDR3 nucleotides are TGTGCCAGCAGCTTGGGGACAGGAGTCCTTGAGCAGTACTTC. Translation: CASSLGTGVLEQYF.

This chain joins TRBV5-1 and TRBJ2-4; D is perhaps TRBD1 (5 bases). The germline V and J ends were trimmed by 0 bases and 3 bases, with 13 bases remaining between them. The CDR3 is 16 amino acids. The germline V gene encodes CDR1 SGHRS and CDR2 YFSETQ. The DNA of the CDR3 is TGCGCCAGCAGCTTGGCCTCGACAGTAGACAAAAACATTCAGTACTTC. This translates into CASSLASTVDKNIQYF.

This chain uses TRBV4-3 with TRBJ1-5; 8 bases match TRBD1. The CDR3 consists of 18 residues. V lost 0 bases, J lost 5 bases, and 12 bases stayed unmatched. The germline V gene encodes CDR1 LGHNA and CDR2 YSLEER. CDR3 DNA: TGCGCCAGCAGCCAAGATGAAGGCACAGGGGGTCAACATCAGCCCCAGCATTTT. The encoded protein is CASSQDEGTGGQHQPQHF.

The CDR3 reads CASSLVGSSARSYNEQFF. The CDR3 nucleotides are TGTGCCAGCAGCTTAGTTGGTAGCAGCGCTCGTTCCTACAATGAGCAGTTCTTC. The V gene is TRBV11-3, the J gene TRBJ2-1; D uncertain. CDR3 length: 18 amino acids. Per the germline V gene, CDR1 is SGHNT and CDR2 is YENEEA. Trimming left V 1 base short and J 1 base short, with 17 bases between.

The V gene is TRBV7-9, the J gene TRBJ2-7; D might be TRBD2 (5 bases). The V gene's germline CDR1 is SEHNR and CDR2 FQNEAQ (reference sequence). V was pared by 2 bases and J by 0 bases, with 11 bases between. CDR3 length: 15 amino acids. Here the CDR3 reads CASSLQGGYSYEQYF. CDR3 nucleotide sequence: TGTGCCAGCAGCTTACAAGGCGGGTACTCCTACGAGCAGTACTTC.

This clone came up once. CDR3 residues: CASSVVASGGYNEQFF. The CDR3 coding sequence is TGTGCCAGCAGCGTAGTCGCTAGCGGAGGATACAATGAGCAGTTCTTC. The gene calls are TRBV9 and TRBJ2-1; 7 bases are a match to TRBD2. Per the germline V gene, CDR1 is SGDLS and CDR2 is YYNGEE. The CDR3 has 16 residues. V dropped 0 bases and J dropped 4; count of bases not matched to a gene: 7.

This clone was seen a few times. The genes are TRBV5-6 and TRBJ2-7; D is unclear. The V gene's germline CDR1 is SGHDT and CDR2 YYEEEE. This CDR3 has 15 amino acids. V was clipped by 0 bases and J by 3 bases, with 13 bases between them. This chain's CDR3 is CASSLGPGINYEQYV. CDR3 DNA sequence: TGTGCCAGCAGCTTGGGACCCGGAATTAACTACGAGCAGTACGTC.

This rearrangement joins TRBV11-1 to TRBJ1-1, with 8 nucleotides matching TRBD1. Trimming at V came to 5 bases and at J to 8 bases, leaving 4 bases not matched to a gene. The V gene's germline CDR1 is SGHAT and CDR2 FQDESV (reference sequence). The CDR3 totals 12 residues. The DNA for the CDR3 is TGTGCCAGCAGCCGGGACAGGACCGAAGCTTTCTTT. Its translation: CASSRDRTEAFF. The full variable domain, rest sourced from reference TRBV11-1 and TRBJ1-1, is EAEVAQSPRYKITEKSQAVAFWCDPISGHATLYWYRQILGQGPELLVQFQDESVVDDSQLPKDRFSAERLKGVDSTLKIQPAELGDSAMYLCASSRDRTEAFFGQGTRLTVV.